This TCR beta chain was identified during a study of a mutant IDH1 vaccine in newly diagnosed glioma. The study, taken as a whole, reports: It was 85% to 95% of patients that developed vaccine-induced immune responses.

The method was immunoSEQ multiplex PCR; TCRdb's version includes in-frame clones alone and lacks a portion of them. Of around 99,000 clones in the sample, roughly 78% are singletons; the top ten hold roughly 7%. Time point in this sample: baseline, week 1 (first vaccination visit). Treatment noted: pre-vaccination baseline after standard-of-care therapy. This clone was recorded a few times. The antigen remains undetermined. The same CDR3 also results from other DNA sequences found in this sample. Germline V lookup: CDR1 SGHTA, CDR2 FQGTGA. The CDR3 has 15 amino acids. V lost 2 bases to trimming and J lost 5 bases; unmatched junction nucleotides: 5.

Source: PBMCs, taken from a glioma patient treated with radiotherapy, temozolomide or both. This receptor was taken from a man aged 40-49 years with glioma. This chain links TRBV7-3 with TRBJ2-5; 10 nucleotides match TRBD2. The CDR3, as DNA: TGTGCCAGCAGCTTAGCTAGCGGGAGCGGCGAGACCCAGTACTTC. Residues: CASSLASGSGETQYF.